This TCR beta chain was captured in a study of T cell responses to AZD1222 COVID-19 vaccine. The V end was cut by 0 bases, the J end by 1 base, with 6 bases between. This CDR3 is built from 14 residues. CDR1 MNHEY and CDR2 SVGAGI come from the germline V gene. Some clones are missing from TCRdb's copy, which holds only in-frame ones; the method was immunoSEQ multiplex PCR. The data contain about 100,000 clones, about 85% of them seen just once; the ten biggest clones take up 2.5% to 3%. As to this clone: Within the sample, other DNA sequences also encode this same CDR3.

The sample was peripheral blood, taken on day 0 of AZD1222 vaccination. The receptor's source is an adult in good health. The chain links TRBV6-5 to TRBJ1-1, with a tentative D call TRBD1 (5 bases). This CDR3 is CASSYSGGNTEAFF. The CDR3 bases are TGTGCCAGCAGTTACTCCGGGGGGAACACTGAAGCTTTCTTT.